This T cell receptor (beta chain) came from a study of T cells in Graves' hyperthyroidism and ophthalmopathy. Study observations and caveats: Most thyroid-expanded clonotypes above 0.001 were also found in blood.

A patient was excluded if there was uncontrolled infection, other autoimmune disease, pregnancy or lactation. What was amplified from RNA transcripts were TCR beta CDR3 regions. First-round RT-PCR of the TCR CDR3 relied on the HTBI primer set. MiXCR was run by TCRdb on the multiplex PCR reads, yielding one entry per CDR3 protein. The sample shows 650,000 to 850,000 distinct CDR3 sequences, over 15% of them seen only once. A few counts support this clonotype. Antigen specificity is unknown. The V end was cut by 5 bases, the J end by 10 bases, with 13 bases between. This CDR3 region has 12 residues. The germline V gene encodes CDR1 PRHDT and CDR2 FYEKMQ (reference sequence).

This chain links TRBV13 with TRBJ2-3, with D possibly being TRBD2 (6 bases). Specimen: blood. The receptor was isolated from a woman in her forties or fifties with Graves' hyperthyroidism that later progressed to Graves' ophthalmopathy. CDR3 sequence: CASSPPGDAQYF. The DNA for the CDR3 is TGTGCCAGCAGCCCCCCGGGAGACGCGCAGTATTTT.